This entry features one TCR beta chain sequence. The sample holds many counts of this clonotype. This clone's antigen is unknown. No clone much larger than this one lies a single base away; base qualities are absent. The sequencer listed for this sample is Illumina HiSeq 2500. Quantitative 5'-RACE with molecular barcodes was the method used to prepare the TCR beta libraries. As for the original processing: To identify disease-linked TCR variants, a new computational method was used, one built on a probabilistic model of VDJ rearrangement. TCRdb reprocessed the public reads (quality trimming at Q25 with fastp, clone calling with MiXCR) and kept in-frame beta chains. All rows with the same CDR3 protein become a single entry with the most common DNA and genes. The V and J calls were not made by the authors but by TCRdb's processing. This sample holds roughly 46,000 distinct CDR3 sequences; about 4.2% were observed only once. Of the sample, over 3% is held by the ten largest clones.

The germline V gene supplies CDR1 SGDLS and CDR2 YYNGEE. The germline ends are 19 bases apart after V is trimmed by 4 bases and J by 5 bases. The CDR3 has 16 amino acids, counting the end cysteine and phenylalanine. Only CDR3 DNA remains: 48 bases, in frame from the first base. The record originates from a study of CD8 T cells in ankylosing spondylitis (dated by TCRdb to 2015 to 2018). For the wider study: The study set out to find disease-linked TCR variants by profiling T cell receptor beta repertoires in ankylosing spondylitis patients and healthy donors. The full study cohort comprised 25 or so ankylosing spondylitis patients and about 110 healthy donors. Peripheral blood was sampled, and synovial fluid was also collected from ankylosing spondylitis patients. What the research found in general, with its limitations: The disease-linked clones were reported to be significantly enriched in matched synovial fluid samples from ankylosing spondylitis patients. Some TCR beta motif variants had previously been reported in synovial fluid and blood of reactive arthritis patients, which suggested common disease-initiation mechanisms. In peripheral blood, the disease-linked clones were found at relatively low frequencies and had a CD8+ phenotype. Blood from ankylosing spondylitis patients appeared to be characterized by a TCR beta motif made up of several highly homologous amino acid variants.

The sample consisted of blood, either unsorted or a sorted T cell fraction (not recorded which). The rearrangement joined TRBV9 to TRBJ2-1; TRBD2 could be the D gene, as 6 bases match. This receptor was identified in a female donor with ankylosing spondylitis or in good health (not recorded which). The DNA sequence follows: TGTGCCAGCAGCTTATACTCCGGGACTTGGAACAATGAGCAGTTCTTC. This encodes CASSLYSGTWNNEQFF. The CDR3, completed at both ends by the reference TRBV9 and TRBJ2-1 genes, gives the full variable domain DSGVTQTPKHLITATGQRVTLRCSPRSGDLSVYWYQQSLDQGLQFLIQYYNGEERAKGNILERFSAQQFPDLHSELNLSSLELGDSALYFCASSLYSGTWNNEQFFGPGTRLTVL.